The 2 T cell receptor beta chains below all came from one sample that was sequenced in a study of post-analysis software for immune sequencing data. Study-wide results and limits: Controls showed lower frequencies than patients for roughly five TRBV segments, and TRBV5-6, TRBV5-1 and TRBV20-1 were among these.

Tagging with unique molecular identifiers was a feature of the TCR beta cDNA libraries. Each CDR3 protein is one row after TCRdb ran MiXCR on the PCR reads. This table has about 820,000 distinct CDR3 sequences, under 70% appearing once. Antigens of these TCRs are unknown. The source material was blood. The source of these receptors is a girl between 5 and 17 years old with multiple sclerosis.

The V and J genes are TRBV7-9 and TRBJ1-6; the D gene is possibly TRBD1 (6 bases). V lost 5 bases and J 9 bases, leaving 17 bases between the germline ends. CDR1 and CDR2 from the germline V gene are SEHNR and FQNEAQ (reference sequence). The CDR3 has 15 residues. The CDR3 spells CASSPNGDMSSPLHF. The DNA of the CDR3 is TGTGCCAGCAGCCCGAACGGGGACATGAGTTCACCCCTCCACTTT.

Points on this clonotype: One end of the junction is discordant with germline, which a read error may explain. The V call is TRBV15, the J call TRBJ1-2; 9 bases agree with TRBD1. This CDR3 region has 16 residues. The V gene's germline CDR1 is LNHNV and CDR2 YYDKDF (reference sequence). CDR3 nucleotides: TGCGCCACCAGCAGAGTGTTGATGGACAGGGGTCATGGCTACACCTTC. This gives the protein CATSRVLMDRGHGYTF.